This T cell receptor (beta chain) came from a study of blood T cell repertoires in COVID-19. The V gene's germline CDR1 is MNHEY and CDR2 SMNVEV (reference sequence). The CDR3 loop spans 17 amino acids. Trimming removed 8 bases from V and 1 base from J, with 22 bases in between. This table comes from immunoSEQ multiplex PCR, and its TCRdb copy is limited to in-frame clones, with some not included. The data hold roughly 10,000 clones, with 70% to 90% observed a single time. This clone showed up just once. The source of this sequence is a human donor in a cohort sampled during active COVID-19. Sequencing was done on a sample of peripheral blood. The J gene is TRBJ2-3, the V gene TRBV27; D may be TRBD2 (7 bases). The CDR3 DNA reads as TGTGCCAGCCCAGGACAGAGTGCGGGGGCCGGCACAGATACGCAGTATTTT. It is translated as CASPGQSAGAGTDTQYF.